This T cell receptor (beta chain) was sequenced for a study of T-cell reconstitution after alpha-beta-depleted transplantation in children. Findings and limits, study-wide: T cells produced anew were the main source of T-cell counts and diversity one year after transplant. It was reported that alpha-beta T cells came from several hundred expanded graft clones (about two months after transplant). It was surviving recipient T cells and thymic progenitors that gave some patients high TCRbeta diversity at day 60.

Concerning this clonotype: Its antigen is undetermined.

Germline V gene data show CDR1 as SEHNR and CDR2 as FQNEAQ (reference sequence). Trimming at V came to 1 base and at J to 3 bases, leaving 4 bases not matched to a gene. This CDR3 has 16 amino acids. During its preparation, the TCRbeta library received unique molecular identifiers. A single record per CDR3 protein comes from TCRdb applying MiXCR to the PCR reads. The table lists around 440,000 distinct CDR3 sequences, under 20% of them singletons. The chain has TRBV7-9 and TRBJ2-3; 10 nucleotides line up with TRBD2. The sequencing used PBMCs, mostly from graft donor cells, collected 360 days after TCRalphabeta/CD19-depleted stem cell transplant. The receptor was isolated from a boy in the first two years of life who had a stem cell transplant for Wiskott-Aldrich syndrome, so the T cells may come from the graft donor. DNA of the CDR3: TGTGCCAGCAGCTTAGTTCTAGCGGGAGAGACAGATACGCAGTATTTT. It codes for CASSLVLAGETDTQYF.